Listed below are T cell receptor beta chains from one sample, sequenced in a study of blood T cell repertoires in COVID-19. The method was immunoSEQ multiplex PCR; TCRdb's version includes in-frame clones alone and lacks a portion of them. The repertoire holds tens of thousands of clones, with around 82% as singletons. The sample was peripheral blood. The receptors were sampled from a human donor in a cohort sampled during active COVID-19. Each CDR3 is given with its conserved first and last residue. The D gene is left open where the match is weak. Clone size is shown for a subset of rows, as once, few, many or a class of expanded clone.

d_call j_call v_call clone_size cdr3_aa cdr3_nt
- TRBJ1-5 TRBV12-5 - CASGSTGSQPQHF TGTGCTAGTGGTTCGACAGGAAGTCAGCCCCAGCATTTT
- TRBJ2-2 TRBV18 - CASSPPRAQNTGELFF TGTGCCAGCTCACCACCCAGGGCGCAAAACACCGGGGAGCTGTTTTTT
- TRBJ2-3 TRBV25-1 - CASSVIAGYTDTQYF TGTGCCAGCAGTGTTATTGCGGGGTACACAGATACGCAGTATTTT
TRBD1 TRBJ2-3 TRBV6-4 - CASSETGGAADTQYF TGTGCCAGCAGTGAGACAGGGGGCGCAGCAGATACGCAGTATTTT
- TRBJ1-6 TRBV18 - CASSPSGVDSPLHF TGTGCCAGCTCACCATCCGGGGTTGACTCACCCCTCCACTTT
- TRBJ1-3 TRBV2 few CASGTESSGNTIYF TGTGCCAGCGGAACAGAGAGCTCTGGAAACACCATATATTTT
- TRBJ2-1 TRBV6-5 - CASSSYAGTWYNEQFF TGTGCCAGCAGTTCCTACGCAGGAACATGGTACAATGAGCAGTTCTTC
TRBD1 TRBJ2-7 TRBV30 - CAWSVRDRLREQYF TGTGCCTGGAGTGTACGGGACAGATTACGAGAGCAGTACTTC
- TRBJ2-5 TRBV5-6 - CASSGGGQMETQYF TGTGCCAGCAGTGGAGGGGGACAGATGGAGACCCAGTACTTC
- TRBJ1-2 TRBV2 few CASSAEGRFPYGYTF TGTGCCAGCAGTGCGGAGGGGCGCTTCCCCTATGGCTACACCTTC
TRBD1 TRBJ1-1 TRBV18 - CASSSGTENTEAFF TGTGCCAGCTCATCCGGGACAGAGAACACTGAAGCTTTCTTT
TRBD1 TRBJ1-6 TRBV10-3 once CAIKSTGNSPLHF TGTGCCATCAAGTCGACAGGGAATTCACCCCTCCACTTT
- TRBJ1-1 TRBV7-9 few CASSLTGNTEAFF TGTGCCAGCAGCCTAACAGGGAACACTGAAGCTTTCTTT
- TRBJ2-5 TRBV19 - CASSIRRGGQETQYF TGTGCCAGTAGTATAAGGAGGGGGGGCCAAGAGACCCAGTACTTC
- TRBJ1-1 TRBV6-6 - CASSYSGGLTTEAFF TGTGCCAGCAGTTACTCCGGGGGGCTGACCACTGAAGCTTTCTTT
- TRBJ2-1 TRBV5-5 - CASSLDDSRAFYEQFF TGTGCCAGCAGCTTAGATGACAGTCGGGCCTTCTATGAGCAGTTCTTC
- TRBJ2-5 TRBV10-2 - CASSGSGGETQYF TGCGCCAGCAGTGGTTCAGGAGGAGAGACCCAGTACTTC
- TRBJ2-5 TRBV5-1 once CASSLAPDSLTQYF TGCGCCAGCAGCTTGGCCCCTGACAGCCTAACCCAGTACTTC
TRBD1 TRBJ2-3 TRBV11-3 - CASSLGQGDTDTQYF TGTGCCAGCAGCTTAGGACAGGGGGACACAGATACGCAGTATTTT
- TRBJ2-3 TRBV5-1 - CASSGDFASTDTQYF TGCGCCAGCAGCGGGGACTTCGCTAGCACAGATACGCAGTATTTT